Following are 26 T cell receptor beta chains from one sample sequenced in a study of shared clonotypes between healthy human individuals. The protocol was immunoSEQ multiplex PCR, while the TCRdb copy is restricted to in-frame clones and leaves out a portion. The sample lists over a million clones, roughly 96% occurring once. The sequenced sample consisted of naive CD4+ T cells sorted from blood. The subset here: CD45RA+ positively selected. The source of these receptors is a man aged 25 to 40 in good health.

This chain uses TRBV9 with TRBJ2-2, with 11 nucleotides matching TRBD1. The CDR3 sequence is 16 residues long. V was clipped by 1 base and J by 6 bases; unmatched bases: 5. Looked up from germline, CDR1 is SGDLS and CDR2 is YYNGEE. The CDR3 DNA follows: TGTGCCAGCAGCGTACTCGGACAGGGGGCCCCCGGGGAGCTGTTTTTT. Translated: CASSVLGQGAPGELFF.

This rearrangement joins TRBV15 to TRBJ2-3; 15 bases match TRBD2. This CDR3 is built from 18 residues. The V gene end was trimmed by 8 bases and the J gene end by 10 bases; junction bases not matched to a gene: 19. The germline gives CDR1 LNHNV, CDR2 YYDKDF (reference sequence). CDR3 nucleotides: TGTGCCACCCGGACTAGCGGGAGGGCCGAGGATCCAGAAAGTGCGCAGTATTTT. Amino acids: CATRTSGRAEDPESAQYF.

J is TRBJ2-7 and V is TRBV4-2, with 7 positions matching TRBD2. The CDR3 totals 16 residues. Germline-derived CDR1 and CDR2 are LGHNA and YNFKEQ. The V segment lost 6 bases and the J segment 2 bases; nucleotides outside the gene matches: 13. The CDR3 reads CASRSVNPGGPYEQYF. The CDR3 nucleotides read TGTGCCAGCAGATCCGTGAATCCGGGAGGCCCCTACGAGCAGTACTTC.

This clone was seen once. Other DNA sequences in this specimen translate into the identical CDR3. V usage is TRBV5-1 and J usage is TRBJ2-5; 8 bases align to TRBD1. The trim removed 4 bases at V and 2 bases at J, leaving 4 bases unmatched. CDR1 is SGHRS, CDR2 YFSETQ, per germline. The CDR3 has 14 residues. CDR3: CASSTGTGQETQYF. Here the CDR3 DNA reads TGCGCCAGCAGCACCGGGACAGGTCAAGAGACCCAGTACTTC.

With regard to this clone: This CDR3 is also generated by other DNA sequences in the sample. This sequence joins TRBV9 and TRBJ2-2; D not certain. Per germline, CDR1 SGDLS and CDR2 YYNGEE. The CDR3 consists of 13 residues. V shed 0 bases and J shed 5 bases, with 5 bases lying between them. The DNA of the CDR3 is TGTGCCAGCAGCGTAGGAACAACCGGGGAGCTGTTTTTT. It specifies CASSVGTTGELFF.

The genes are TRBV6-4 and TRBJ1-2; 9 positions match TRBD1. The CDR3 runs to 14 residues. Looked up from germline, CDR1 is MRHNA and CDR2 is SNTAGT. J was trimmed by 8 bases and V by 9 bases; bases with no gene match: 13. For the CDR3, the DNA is TGTGCCAGGCGGCTGGGACAGGGCGTAGGAGGCTACACCTTC. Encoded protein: CARRLGQGVGGYTF.

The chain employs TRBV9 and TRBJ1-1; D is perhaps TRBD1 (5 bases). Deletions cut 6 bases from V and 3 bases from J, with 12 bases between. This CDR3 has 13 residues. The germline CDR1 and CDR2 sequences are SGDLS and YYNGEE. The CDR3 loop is CASTSLGHTEAFF. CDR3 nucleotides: TGTGCCAGCACGTCCTTGGGACACACTGAAGCTTTCTTT.

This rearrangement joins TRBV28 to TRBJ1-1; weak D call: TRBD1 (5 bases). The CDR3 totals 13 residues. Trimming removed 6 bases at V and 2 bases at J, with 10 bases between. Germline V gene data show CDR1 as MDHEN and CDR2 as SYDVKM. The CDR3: CASSPTDNTEAFF. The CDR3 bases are TGTGCCAGCAGCCCGACAGATAACACTGAAGCTTTCTTT. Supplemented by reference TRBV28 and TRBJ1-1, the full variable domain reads DVKVTQSSRYLVKRTGEKVFLECVQDMDHENMFWYRQDPGLGLRLIYFSYDVKMKEKGDIPEGYSVSREKKERFSLILESASTNQTSMYLCASSPTDNTEAFFGQGTRLTVV.

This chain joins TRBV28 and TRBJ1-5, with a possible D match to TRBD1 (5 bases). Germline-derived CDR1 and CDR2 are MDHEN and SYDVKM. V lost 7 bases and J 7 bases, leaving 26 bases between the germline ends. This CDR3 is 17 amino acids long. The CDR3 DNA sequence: TGTGCCAGCAACACCATCCAGGGAGACCCCCAATGGCAGCCCCAGCATTTT. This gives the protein CASNTIQGDPQWQPQHF.

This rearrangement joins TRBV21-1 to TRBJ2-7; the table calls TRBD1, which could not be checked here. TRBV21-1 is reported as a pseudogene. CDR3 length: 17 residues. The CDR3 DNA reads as TGTGCCAGCAGCAGTGCTCCAGGGGGCCGACTCCCCTACGAGCAGTACTTC. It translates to CASSSAPGGRLPYEQYF.

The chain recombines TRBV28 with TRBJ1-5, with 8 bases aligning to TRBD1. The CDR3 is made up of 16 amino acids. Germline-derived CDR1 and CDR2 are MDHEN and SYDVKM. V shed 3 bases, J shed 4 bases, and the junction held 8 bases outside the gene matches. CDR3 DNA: TGTGCCAGCAGTTTGTTCTACAGGGGGGGAAATCAGCCCCAGCATTTT. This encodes CASSLFYRGGNQPQHF. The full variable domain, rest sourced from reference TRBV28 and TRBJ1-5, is DVKVTQSSRYLVKRTGEKVFLECVQDMDHENMFWYRQDPGLGLRLIYFSYDVKMKEKGDIPEGYSVSREKKERFSLILESASTNQTSMYLCASSLFYRGGNQPQHFGDGTRLSIL.

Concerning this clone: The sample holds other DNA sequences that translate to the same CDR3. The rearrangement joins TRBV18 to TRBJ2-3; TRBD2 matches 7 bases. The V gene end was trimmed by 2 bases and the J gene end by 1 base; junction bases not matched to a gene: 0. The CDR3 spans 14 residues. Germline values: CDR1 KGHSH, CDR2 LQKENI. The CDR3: CASSPTSGTDTQYF. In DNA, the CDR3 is TGTGCCAGCTCACCAACTAGCGGCACAGATACGCAGTATTTT. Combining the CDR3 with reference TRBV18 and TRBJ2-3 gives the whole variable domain NAGVMQNPRHLVRRRGQEARLRCSPMKGHSHVYWYRQLPEEGLKFMVYLQKENIIDESGMPKERFSAEFPKEGPSILRIQQVVRGDSAAYFCASSPTSGTDTQYFGPGTRLTVL.

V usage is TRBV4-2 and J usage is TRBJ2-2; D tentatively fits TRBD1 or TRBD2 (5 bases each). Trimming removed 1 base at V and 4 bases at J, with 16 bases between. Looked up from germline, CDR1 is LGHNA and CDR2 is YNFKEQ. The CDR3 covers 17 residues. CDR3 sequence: CASSQGAGAIITGELFF. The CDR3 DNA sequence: TGTGCCAGCAGCCAAGGGGCCGGGGCGATTATCACCGGGGAGCTGTTTTTT.

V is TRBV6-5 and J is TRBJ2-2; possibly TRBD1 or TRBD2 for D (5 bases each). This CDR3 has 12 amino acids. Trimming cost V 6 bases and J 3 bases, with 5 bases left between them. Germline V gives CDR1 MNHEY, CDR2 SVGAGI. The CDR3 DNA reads TGTGCCAGCAGGGGGGACACCGGGGAGCTGTTTTTT. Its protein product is CASRGDTGELFF.

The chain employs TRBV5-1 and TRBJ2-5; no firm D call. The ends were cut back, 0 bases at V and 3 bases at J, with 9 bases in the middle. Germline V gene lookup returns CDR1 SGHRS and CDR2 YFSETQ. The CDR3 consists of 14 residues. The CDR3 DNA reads TGCGCCAGCAGCTTGGTGGCAGTCGAAGAGACCCAGTACTTC. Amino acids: CASSLVAVEETQYF.

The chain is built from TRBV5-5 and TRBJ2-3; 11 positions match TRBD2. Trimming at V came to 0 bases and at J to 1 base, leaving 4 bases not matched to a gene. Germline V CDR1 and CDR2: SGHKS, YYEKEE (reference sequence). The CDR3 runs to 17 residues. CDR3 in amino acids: CASSLVAGGLGTDTQYF. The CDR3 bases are TGTGCCAGCAGCTTGGTAGCGGGAGGGCTCGGCACAGATACGCAGTATTTT.

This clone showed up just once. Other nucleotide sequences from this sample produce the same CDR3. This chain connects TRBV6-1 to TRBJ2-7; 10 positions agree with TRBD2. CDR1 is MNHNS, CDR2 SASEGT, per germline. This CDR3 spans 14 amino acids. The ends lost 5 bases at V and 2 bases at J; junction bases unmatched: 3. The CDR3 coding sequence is TGTGCCAGCAGTTTAGCGGGAGGTCCCTACGAGCAGTACTTC. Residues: CASSLAGGPYEQYF.

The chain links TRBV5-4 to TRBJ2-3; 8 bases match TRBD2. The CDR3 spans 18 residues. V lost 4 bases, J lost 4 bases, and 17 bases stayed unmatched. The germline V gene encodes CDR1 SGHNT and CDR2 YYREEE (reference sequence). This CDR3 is CASSAWGYSGEEADTQYF. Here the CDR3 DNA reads TGTGCCAGCAGCGCGTGGGGCTATAGCGGGGAGGAAGCAGATACGCAGTATTTT.

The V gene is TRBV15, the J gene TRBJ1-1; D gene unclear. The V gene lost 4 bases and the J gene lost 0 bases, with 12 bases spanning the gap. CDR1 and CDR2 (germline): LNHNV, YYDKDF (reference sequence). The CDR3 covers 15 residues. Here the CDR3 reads CATSKELTVNTEAFF. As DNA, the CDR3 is TGTGCCACCAGCAAAGAGCTTACAGTGAACACTGAAGCTTTCTTT.

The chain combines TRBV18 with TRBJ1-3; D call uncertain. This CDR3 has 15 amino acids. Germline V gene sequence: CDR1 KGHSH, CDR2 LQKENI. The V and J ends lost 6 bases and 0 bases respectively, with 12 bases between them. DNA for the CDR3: TGTGCCAGCTCGTCGTCCCTATCCTCTGGAAACACCATATATTTT. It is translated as CASSSSLSSGNTIYF.

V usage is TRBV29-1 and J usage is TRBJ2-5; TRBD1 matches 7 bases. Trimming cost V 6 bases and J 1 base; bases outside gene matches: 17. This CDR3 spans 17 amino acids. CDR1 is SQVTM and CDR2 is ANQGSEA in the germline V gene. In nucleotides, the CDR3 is TGCAGCGTAAGAGGGAGCGTACTCCGGGACAGCCAAGAGACCCAGTACTTC. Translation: CSVRGSVLRDSQETQYF.

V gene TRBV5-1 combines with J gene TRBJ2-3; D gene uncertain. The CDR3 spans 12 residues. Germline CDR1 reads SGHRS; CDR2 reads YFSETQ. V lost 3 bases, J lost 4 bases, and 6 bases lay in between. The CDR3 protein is CASSYSPDTQYF. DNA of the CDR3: TGCGCCAGCAGCTACTCACCAGATACGCAGTATTTT.

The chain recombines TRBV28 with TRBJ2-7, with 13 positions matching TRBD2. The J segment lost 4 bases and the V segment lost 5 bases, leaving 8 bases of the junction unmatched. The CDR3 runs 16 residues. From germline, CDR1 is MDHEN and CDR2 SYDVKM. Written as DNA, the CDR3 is TGTGCCAGCAGTCCACTACTAGCGGGAGGGCTGTACGAGCAGTACTTC. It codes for CASSPLLAGGLYEQYF.

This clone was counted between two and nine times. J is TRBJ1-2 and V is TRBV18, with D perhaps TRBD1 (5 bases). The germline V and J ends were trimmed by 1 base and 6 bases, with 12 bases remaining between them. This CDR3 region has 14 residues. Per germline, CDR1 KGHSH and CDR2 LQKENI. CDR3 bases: TGTGCCAGCTCACCACTGGCAGGGATGGATGGCTACACCTTC. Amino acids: CASSPLAGMDGYTF.

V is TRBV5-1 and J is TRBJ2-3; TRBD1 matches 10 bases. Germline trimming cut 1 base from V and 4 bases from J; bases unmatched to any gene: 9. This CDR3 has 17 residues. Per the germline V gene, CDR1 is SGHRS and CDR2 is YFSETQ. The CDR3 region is CASSLFGDRGRADTQYF. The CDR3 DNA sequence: TGCGCCAGCAGCTTGTTCGGAGACAGGGGGCGGGCAGATACGCAGTATTTT.

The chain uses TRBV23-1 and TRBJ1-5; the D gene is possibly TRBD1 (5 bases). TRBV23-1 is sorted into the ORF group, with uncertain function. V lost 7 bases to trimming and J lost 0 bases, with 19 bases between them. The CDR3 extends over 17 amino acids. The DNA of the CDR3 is TGCGCCAGCAACCTTCAGGGAAGTATTTTTAGCAATCAGCCCCAGCATTTT. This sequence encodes CASNLQGSIFSNQPQHF.